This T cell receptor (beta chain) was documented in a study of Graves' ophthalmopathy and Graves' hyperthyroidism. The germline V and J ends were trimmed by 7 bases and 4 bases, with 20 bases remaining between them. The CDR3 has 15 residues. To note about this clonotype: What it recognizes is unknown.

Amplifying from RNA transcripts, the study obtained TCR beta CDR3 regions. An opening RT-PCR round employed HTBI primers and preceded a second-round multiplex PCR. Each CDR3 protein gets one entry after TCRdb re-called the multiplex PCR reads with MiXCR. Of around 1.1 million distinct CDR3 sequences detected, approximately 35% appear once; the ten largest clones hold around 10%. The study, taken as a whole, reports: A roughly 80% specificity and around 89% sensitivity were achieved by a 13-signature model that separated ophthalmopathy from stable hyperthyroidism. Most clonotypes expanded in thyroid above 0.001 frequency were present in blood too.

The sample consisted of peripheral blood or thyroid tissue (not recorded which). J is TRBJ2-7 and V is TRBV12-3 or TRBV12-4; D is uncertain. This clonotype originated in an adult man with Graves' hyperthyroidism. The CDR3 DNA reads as TGTGCCAGCACCGAAAGGGCCCGAAATTTTTACGAGCAGTACTTC. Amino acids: CASTERARNFYEQYF.